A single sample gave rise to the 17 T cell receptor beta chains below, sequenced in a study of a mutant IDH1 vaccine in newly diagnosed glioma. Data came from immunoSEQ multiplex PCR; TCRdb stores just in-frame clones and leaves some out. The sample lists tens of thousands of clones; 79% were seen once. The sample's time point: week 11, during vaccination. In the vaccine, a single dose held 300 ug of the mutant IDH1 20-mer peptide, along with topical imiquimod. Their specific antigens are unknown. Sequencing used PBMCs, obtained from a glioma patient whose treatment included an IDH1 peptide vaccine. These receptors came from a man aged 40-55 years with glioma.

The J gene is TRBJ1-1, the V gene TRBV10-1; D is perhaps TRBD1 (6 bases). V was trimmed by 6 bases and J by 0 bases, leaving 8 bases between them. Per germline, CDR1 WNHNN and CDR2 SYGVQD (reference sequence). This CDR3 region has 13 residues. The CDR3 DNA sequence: TGCGCCAGCAGGGACAGCATGAACACTGAAGCTTTCTTT. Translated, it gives CASRDSMNTEAFF.

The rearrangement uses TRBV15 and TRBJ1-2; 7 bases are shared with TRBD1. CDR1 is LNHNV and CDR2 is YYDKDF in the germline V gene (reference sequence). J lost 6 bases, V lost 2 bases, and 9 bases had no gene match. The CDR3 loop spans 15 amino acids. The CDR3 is CATSRLKGGQHGYTF. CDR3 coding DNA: TGTGCCACCAGCAGATTAAAAGGGGGCCAGCATGGCTACACCTTC. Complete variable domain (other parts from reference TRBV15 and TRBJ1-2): DAMVIQNPRYQVTQFGKPVTLSCSQTLNHNVMYWYQQKSSQAPKLLFHYYDKDFNNEADTPDNFQSRRPNTSFCFLDIRSPGLGDTAMYLCATSRLKGGQHGYTFGSGTRLTVV.

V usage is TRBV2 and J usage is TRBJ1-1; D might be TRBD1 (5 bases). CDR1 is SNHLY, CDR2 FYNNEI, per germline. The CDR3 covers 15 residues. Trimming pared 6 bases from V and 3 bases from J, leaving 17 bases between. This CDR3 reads CASRPLDSSYTEAFF. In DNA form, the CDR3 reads TGTGCCAGCAGACCGCTCGACAGTTCCTACACTGAAGCTTTCTTT.

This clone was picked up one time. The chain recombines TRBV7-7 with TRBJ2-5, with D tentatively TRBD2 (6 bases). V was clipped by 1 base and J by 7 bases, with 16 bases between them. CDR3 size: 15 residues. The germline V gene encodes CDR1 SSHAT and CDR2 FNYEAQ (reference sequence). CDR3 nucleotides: TGTGCCAGCAGCTTAGACGGCGGGGCCTTGGGGACCCAGTACTTC. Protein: CASSLDGGALGTQYF.

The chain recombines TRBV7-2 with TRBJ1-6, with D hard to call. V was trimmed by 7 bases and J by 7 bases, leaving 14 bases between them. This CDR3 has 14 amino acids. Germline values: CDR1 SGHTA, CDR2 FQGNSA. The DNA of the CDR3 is TGTGCCAGCACCGTATGGGGTTCAAATTCACCCCTCCACTTT. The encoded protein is CASTVWGSNSPLHF.

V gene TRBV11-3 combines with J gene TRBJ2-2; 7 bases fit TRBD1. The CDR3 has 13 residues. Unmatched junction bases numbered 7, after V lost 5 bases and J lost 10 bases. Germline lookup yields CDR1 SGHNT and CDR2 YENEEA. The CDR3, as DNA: TGTGCCAGCAGCCCGACAGGGTACGAGGAGCTGTTTTTT. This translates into CASSPTGYEELFF.

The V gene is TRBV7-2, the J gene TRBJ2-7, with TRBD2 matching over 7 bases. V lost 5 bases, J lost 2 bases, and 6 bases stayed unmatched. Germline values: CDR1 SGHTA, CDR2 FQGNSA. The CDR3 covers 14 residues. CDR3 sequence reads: CASSGRDGAYEQYF. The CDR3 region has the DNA TGTGCCAGCAGCGGGAGGGACGGTGCCTACGAGCAGTACTTC.

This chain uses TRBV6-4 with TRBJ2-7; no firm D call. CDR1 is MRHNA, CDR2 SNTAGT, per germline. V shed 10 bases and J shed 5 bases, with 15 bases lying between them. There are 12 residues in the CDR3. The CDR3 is CATSAWSNEQYF. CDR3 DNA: TGTGCCACCTCGGCGTGGTCCAACGAGCAGTACTTC.

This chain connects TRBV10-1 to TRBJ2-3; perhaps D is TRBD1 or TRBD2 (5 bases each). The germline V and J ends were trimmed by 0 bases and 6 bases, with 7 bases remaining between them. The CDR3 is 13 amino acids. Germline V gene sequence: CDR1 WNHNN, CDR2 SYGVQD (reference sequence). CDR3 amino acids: CASSESGVDTQYF. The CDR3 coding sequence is TGCGCCAGCAGTGAGTCGGGGGTTGATACGCAGTATTTT.

CDR3 amino acids: CASSIGTGDEQYF. The CDR3, as DNA: TGTGCCAGCAGTATCGGGACAGGGGACGAGCAGTACTTC. The chain couples TRBV6-1 to TRBJ2-7; 10 bases align to TRBD1. The CDR3 runs 13 residues. The V gene's germline CDR1 is MNHNS and CDR2 SASEGT. The junction had 3 bases not matched to a gene; V was cut back by 5 bases and J by 5 bases.

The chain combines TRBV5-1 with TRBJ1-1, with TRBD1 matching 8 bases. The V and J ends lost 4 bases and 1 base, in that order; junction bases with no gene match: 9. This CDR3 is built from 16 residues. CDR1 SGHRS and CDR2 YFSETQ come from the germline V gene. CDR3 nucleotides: TGCGCCAGCAGCGCCCGACAGGGGAACTCGAACACTGAAGCTTTCTTT. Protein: CASSARQGNSNTEAFF.

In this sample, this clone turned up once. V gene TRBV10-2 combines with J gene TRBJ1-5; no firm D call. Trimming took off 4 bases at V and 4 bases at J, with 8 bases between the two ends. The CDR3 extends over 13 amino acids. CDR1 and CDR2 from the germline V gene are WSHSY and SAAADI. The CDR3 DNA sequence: TGCGCCAGCAGTGTTACTGAAAATCAGCCCCAGCATTTT. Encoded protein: CASSVTENQPQHF.

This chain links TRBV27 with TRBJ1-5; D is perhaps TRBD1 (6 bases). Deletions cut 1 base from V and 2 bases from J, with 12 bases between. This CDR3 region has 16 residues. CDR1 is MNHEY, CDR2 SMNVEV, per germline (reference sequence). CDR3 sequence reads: CASSLFARTGNQPQHF. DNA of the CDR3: TGTGCCAGCAGTTTATTCGCCCGGACAGGCAATCAGCCCCAGCATTTT.

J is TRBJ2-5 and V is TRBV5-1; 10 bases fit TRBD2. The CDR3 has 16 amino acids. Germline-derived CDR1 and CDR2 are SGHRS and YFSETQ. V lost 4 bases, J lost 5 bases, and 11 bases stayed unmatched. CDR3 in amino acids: CASSPVEREGGETQYF. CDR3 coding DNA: TGCGCCAGCAGCCCGGTTGAGCGGGAGGGCGGCGAGACCCAGTACTTC. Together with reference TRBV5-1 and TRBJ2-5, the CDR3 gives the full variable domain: KAGVTQTPRYLIKTRGQQVTLSCSPISGHRSVSWYQQTPGQGLQFLFEYFSETQRNKGNFPGRFSGRQFSNSRSEMNVSTLELGDSALYLCASSPVEREGGETQYFGPGTRLLVL.

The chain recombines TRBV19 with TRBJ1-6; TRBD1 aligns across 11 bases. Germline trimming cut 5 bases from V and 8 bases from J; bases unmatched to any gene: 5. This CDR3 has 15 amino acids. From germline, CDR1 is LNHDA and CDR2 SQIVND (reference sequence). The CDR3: CASSRTGGEDSPLHF. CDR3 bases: TGTGCCAGTAGTCGGACAGGGGGCGAGGATTCACCCCTCCACTTT.

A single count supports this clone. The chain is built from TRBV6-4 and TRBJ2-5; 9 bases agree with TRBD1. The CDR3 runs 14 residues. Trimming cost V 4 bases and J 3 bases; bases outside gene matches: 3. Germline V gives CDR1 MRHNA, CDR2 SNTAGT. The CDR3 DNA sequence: TGTGCCAGCAGTGCCCGACAGGGGGAAGAGACCCAGTACTTC. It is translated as CASSARQGEETQYF.

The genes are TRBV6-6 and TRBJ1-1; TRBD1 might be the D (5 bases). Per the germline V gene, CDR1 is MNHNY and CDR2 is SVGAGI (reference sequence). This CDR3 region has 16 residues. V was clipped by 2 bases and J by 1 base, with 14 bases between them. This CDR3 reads CASSYGPGGANTEAFF. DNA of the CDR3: TGTGCCAGCAGTTACGGTCCGGGAGGGGCGAACACTGAAGCTTTCTTT.